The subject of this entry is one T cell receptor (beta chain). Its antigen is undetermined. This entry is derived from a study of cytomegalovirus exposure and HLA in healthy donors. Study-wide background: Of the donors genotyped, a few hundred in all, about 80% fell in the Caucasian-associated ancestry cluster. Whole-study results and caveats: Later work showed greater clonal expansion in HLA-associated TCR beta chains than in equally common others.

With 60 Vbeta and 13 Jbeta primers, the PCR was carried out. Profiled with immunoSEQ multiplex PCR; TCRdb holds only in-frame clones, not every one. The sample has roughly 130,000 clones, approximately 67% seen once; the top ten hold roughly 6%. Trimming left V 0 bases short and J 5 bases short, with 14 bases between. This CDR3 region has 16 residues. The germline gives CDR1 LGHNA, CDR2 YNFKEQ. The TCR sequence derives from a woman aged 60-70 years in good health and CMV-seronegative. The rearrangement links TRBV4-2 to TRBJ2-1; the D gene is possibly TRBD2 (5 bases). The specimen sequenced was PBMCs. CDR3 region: CASSQEIARRNNEQFF. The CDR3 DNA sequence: TGTGCCAGCAGCCAAGAAATAGCGAGGAGGAACAATGAGCAGTTCTTC.